This entry features one T cell receptor (beta chain) sequence. Its antigen is still unknown. Germline values: CDR1 SGDLS, CDR2 YYNGEE. This CDR3 has 13 amino acids. V shed 3 bases, J shed 9 bases, and the junction held 6 bases outside the gene matches. The method was immunoSEQ multiplex PCR; TCRdb's version includes in-frame clones alone and lacks a portion of them. The repertoire holds fewer than 400,000 clones, with about 61% as singletons. This record belongs to a study of cytotoxic CD8 clonotypes in ibrutinib-treated CLL. Study as a whole: A mean of around 260,000 productive templates and 94,082 productive rearrangements was obtained per sample.

Findings and caveats of the study: Baseline levels were approached again at progression, after clonality had risen at ibrutinib response. Higher circulating CD8+ T-cell counts strongly accompanied higher baseline clonality, above age-matched healthy donors.

The chain combines TRBV9 with TRBJ1-5; the match to TRBD1 covers 7 bases. The sample here was PBMCs, taken after 36 months of ibrutinib treatment. This clonotype was obtained from a human donor with chronic lymphocytic leukemia. In DNA, the CDR3 is TGTGCCAGCAGCGACAGGGGAGGCGGGCCCCAGCATTTT. It translates to CASSDRGGGPQHF.